This TCR beta chain was identified in a study of blood T cells in healthy people across ages. Broader study findings: Any changes in expanded clonotypes were possibly confounded, as donor CMV status remained unknown. Estimated diversity, derived from one million T cells, was regarded as an underestimate. More naive CD4+ cells and higher diversity were found in long-lived than in aged donors.

This clonotype has just a few counts. Its cognate antigen is unknown. This CDR3 spans 16 amino acids. From germline, CDR1 is MNHNY and CDR2 SVGAGI (reference sequence). V gave up 2 bases and J gave up 1 base, with 11 bases separating them. Primed by a sample-barcoded 5' primer and a J-beta primer mix, a second PCR proceeded for 7 to 11 cycles. Every molecule of cDNA carried a tag from a template-switch adaptor with 12 random nucleotides. Each CDR3 protein gets one entry after TCRdb re-called the 5' RACE reads with MiXCR. The sample yields approximately 810,000 distinct CDR3 sequences, under 30% seen once.

The source is a woman of 80 years or more in good health. The rearrangement links TRBV6-6 to TRBJ1-4; no firm D call. Input material: blood. The CDR3 sequence: CASSYGKAGTNEKLFF. The CDR3 nucleotides read TGTGCCAGCAGTTACGGGAAGGCAGGAACTAATGAAAAACTGTTTTTT.